The 30 T cell receptor beta chains reported below all come from one sample, sequenced in a study of radiotherapy plus CTLA-4 blockade in lung cancer. Assay: immunoSEQ multiplex PCR; the TCRdb copy retains only in-frame clones and omits some. The sample gives roughly 59,000 clones, around three quarters of which show up once; around 8% is in the top ten. The input for sequencing was peripheral blood, taken from a patient treated with radiotherapy plus ipilimumab. The origin of the receptors is a human donor with non-small cell lung cancer whose response to radiotherapy plus ipilimumab could not be evaluated.

The V call is TRBV5-1, the J call TRBJ2-1; 10 bases are a match to TRBD2. Germline V lookup: CDR1 SGHRS, CDR2 YFSETQ. V trimming: 0 bases; J trimming: 2 bases; junction bases outside the gene matches: 2. This CDR3 comprises 16 residues. CDR3: CASSLDSGRTYNEQFF. The CDR3, as DNA: TGCGCCAGCAGCTTGGATAGCGGGAGGACCTACAATGAGCAGTTCTTC.

This clone was seen once. The genes are TRBV19 and TRBJ2-7; possible D gene TRBD2, 7 bases. This CDR3 is 18 amino acids long. Germline lookup yields CDR1 LNHDA and CDR2 SQIVND (reference sequence). With 6 bases removed from V and 3 bases from J, the gap between germline ends came to 27 bases. CDR3 sequence: CASSVTGGPLSTLYEQYF. Written as DNA, the CDR3 is TGTGCCAGTAGCGTAACGGGGGGCCCGCTCTCTACCCTCTACGAGCAGTACTTC.

The V gene is TRBV27, the J gene TRBJ1-1; 9 bases align to TRBD1. The CDR3 is 13 amino acids. Losses at the gene ends were 7 bases for V and 9 bases for J; bases not matched to a gene: 9. CDR1 is MNHEY and CDR2 is SMNVEV in the germline V gene (reference sequence). The CDR3 coding sequence is TGTGCCAGCACCGGGACGGGACAGGGAAAAGCTTTCTTT. It encodes CASTGTGQGKAFF.

This clone was seen more than once but under ten times. The chain combines TRBV6-5 with TRBJ2-7; 7 bases are shared with TRBD1. V dropped 2 bases and J dropped 3; count of bases not matched to a gene: 7. The CDR3 runs to 15 residues. Germline V gene sequence: CDR1 MNHEY, CDR2 SVGAGI. CDR3 bases: TGTGCCAGCAGTTACGCCCCGGGACAGAACTACGAGCAGTACTTC. This gives the protein CASSYAPGQNYEQYF.

This clone was seen only a few times. The V call is TRBV7-2, the J call TRBJ1-2; 9 positions agree with TRBD1. V was pared by 3 bases and J by 7 bases, with 3 bases of the junction left unmatched. The CDR3 is made up of 13 amino acids. The germline gives CDR1 SGHTA, CDR2 FQGNSA. In DNA, the CDR3 is TGTGCCAGCAGCTTCGAGACAGGGGGTGGCTACACCTTC. Protein sequence: CASSFETGGGYTF.

The chain couples TRBV7-9 to TRBJ2-3; TRBD1 is a possible D gene (5 bases). CDR3 length equals 17 residues. The V and J ends lost 5 bases and 2 bases respectively, with 20 bases between them. Germline values: CDR1 SEHNR, CDR2 FQNEAQ (reference sequence). CDR3 coding DNA: TGTGCCAGCAGCAAAAATTATGGGGCAGGAACCACAGATACGCAGTATTTT. Encoded protein: CASSKNYGAGTTDTQYF.

The rearrangement links TRBV28 to TRBJ2-5; tentatively, D is TRBD2 (6 bases). The J call could be wrong; TRBJ2-7 is a better fit for the DNA end. Germline V gene lookup returns CDR1 MDHEN and CDR2 SYDVKM. This CDR3 spans 14 amino acids. The CDR3 loop reads CASSTSRGVYEQYF. In DNA form, the CDR3 reads TGTGCCAGCAGTACCTCTCGCGGGGTCTACGAGCAGTACTTC.

The chain uses TRBV20-1 and TRBJ1-5, with D unclear. Looked up from germline, CDR1 is DFQATT and CDR2 is SNEGSKA (reference sequence). This CDR3 region has 11 residues. Trimming removed 5 bases at V and 6 bases at J, with 8 bases between. The CDR3 is CSAEALQPQHF. The CDR3, as DNA: TGCAGTGCTGAAGCCCTTCAGCCCCAGCATTTT.

The chain combines TRBV21-1 with TRBJ2-7; TRBD1, the D gene given by the table, was not confirmed from the DNA. TRBV21-1 corresponds to a pseudogene. The CDR3 covers 16 residues. CDR3 sequence: CASPKGGYDSSYEQYF. The CDR3 DNA sequence: TGTGCCAGCCCCAAAGGGGGTTACGACAGTTCCTACGAGCAGTACTTC.

V is TRBV19 and J is TRBJ1-1; D gene ambiguous. Germline V gene lookup returns CDR1 LNHDA and CDR2 SQIVND (reference sequence). The CDR3 is 14 residues long. Trimming left V 6 bases short and J 0 bases short, with 11 bases between. As DNA, the CDR3 is TGTGCCAGTAGGCCGACACCCGTGAACACTGAAGCTTTCTTT. Translation gives CASRPTPVNTEAFF.

The genes are TRBV7-2 and TRBJ2-7, with 11 positions matching TRBD2. This CDR3 spans 17 amino acids. Germline assignment: CDR1 SGHTA and CDR2 FQGNSA. V was clipped by 2 bases and J by 0 bases; unmatched bases: 6. CDR3 DNA sequence: TGTGCCAGCAGCTTAAGGGCTAGCGGGGGGACCTCCTACGAGCAGTACTTC. Its translation: CASSLRASGGTSYEQYF.

The chain has TRBV19 and TRBJ2-5; TRBD2 agrees at 13 bases. The CDR3 spans 16 residues. Germline V lookup: CDR1 LNHDA, CDR2 SQIVND (reference sequence). The junction had 1 base not matched to a gene; V was cut back by 1 base and J by 2 bases. The CDR3 loop reads CASSIGTSGGQETQYF. The CDR3 DNA sequence: TGTGCCAGTAGTATAGGGACTAGCGGGGGTCAAGAGACCCAGTACTTC. The whole variable domain, filled in from reference TRBV19 and TRBJ2-5, reads DGGITQSPKYLFRKEGQNVTLSCEQNLNHDAMYWYRQDPGQGLRLIYYSQIVNDFQKGDIAEGYSVSREKKESFPLTVTSAQKNPTAFYLCASSIGTSGGQETQYFGPGTRLLVL.

This clone was seen just once. This chain connects TRBV28 to TRBJ2-7, with TRBD2 identical over 11 bases. V lost 3 bases to trimming and J lost 5 bases; unmatched junction nucleotides: 12. Germline CDR1 MDHEN, CDR2 SYDVKM. This CDR3 contains 17 residues. CDR3 coding DNA: TGTGCCAGCAGTTTCACCCCCTTAGCGGGAGGGCCGGACGAGCAGTACTTC. Protein sequence: CASSFTPLAGGPDEQYF.

The gene calls are TRBV11-2 and TRBJ1-1; no firm D call. Germline V gene sequence: CDR1 SGHAT, CDR2 FQNNGV. The CDR3 is 14 amino acids. V was clipped by 2 bases and J by 4 bases, with 11 bases between them. CDR3 sequence: CASSLSRLGTEAFF. The CDR3 DNA sequence: TGTGCCAGCAGCTTATCCAGGTTGGGCACTGAAGCTTTCTTT.

The rearrangement joins TRBV20-1 to TRBJ2-7; possible D gene TRBD2, 5 bases. The CDR3 contains 10 residues. Germline V lookup: CDR1 DFQATT, CDR2 SNEGSKA (reference sequence). V lost 3 bases and J lost 5, with 5 bases in between. CDR3 DNA sequence: TGCAGTGCTAGGGAGGACGAGCAGTACTTC. Residues: CSAREDEQYF.

Written as DNA, the CDR3 is TGTGCCAGTAGTATGGGCGGGAGCACAGATACGCAGTATTTT. Translating it yields CASSMGGSTDTQYF. This chain joins TRBV19 and TRBJ2-3, with a tentative D call TRBD2 (5 bases). The CDR3 spans 14 residues. Germline V gene sequence: CDR1 LNHDA, CDR2 SQIVND (reference sequence). Trimming took 3 bases from V and 0 from J, leaving 7 bases between them.

The chain recombines TRBV6-9 with TRBJ2-5; D gene unclear. V was trimmed by 4 bases and J by 1 base, leaving 13 bases between them. The CDR3 is 15 residues long. In germline, CDR1 is MNHGY, CDR2 SVAAGI. In DNA form, the CDR3 reads TGTGCCAGCAGTTCCTTACCTATCCCCCAAGAGACCCAGTACTTC. It codes for CASSSLPIPQETQYF.

The chain combines TRBV2 with TRBJ2-3; D might be TRBD2 (5 bases). Per germline, CDR1 SNHLY and CDR2 FYNNEI. This CDR3 has 14 amino acids. Trimming took off 7 bases at V and 0 bases at J, with 11 bases between the two ends. CDR3 sequence: CASIGRGSTDTQYF. For the CDR3, the DNA is TGTGCCAGCATAGGCAGAGGGAGCACAGATACGCAGTATTTT.

This clone showed up just a few times. The chain has TRBV6-1 and TRBJ1-5; no reliable D call. Trimming removed 6 bases from V and 9 bases from J, with 15 bases in between. In germline, CDR1 is MNHNS, CDR2 SASEGT. The CDR3 runs to 13 residues. The CDR3 region is CASSPGREMPQHF. CDR3 sequence (DNA): TGTGCCAGCAGCCCCGGTCGGGAAATGCCCCAGCATTTT.

The V and J genes are TRBV10-3 and TRBJ1-2; unclear D gene. The CDR3 spans 11 residues. CDR1 and CDR2 (germline): ENHRY, SYGVKD. Trimming removed 8 bases from V and 8 bases from J, with 12 bases in between. This CDR3 reads CAIAEGGGYTF. In nucleotides, the CDR3 is TGTGCCATCGCCGAGGGCGGAGGCTACACCTTC.

This clone was seen more than once but under ten times. The chain's CDR3 is CASSPKTSGSFTGELFF. The CDR3 region has the DNA TGTGCCAGCAGCCCGAAGACTAGCGGGAGCTTCACCGGGGAGCTGTTTTTT. The chain joins TRBV11-3 to TRBJ2-2; TRBD2 aligns across 12 bases. The CDR3 has 17 residues. The V segment lost 5 bases and the J segment 4 bases; nucleotides outside the gene matches: 8. Germline values: CDR1 SGHNT, CDR2 YENEEA.

This clone came up a few times. The V gene is TRBV18, the J gene TRBJ2-5, with 9 bases aligning to TRBD2. The J call could be wrong; TRBJ2-7 is a better fit for the DNA end. This CDR3 comprises 19 residues. Germline CDR1 reads KGHSH; CDR2 reads LQKENI. CDR3 sequence: CASSPRIGTSRFNTYEQYF. CDR3 nucleotides: TGTGCCAGCTCACCAAGAATCGGGACTAGCCGGTTCAACACCTACGAGCAGTACTTC.

The chain joins TRBV5-1 to TRBJ2-5; D possibly corresponds to TRBD1 (6 bases). The tail of the sequence fits TRBJ2-7 better, so the J call may be wrong. Looked up from germline, CDR1 is SGHRS and CDR2 is YFSETQ. This CDR3 comprises 13 residues. CDR3 coding DNA: TGCGCCAGCAGAGTGACAGGAAGCTACGAGCAGTACTTC. Residues: CASRVTGSYEQYF.

V usage is TRBV9 and J usage is TRBJ2-1, with D possibly matching TRBD2 (5 bases). Germline V gene sequence: CDR1 SGDLS, CDR2 YYNGEE. CDR3 size: 15 residues. The V gene lost 4 bases and the J gene lost 2 bases, with 13 bases spanning the gap. The CDR3 nucleotides read TGTGCCAGCAGCATCCTCGGGCGGGCCTACAATGAGCAGTTCTTC. It codes for CASSILGRAYNEQFF.

A single count supports this clone. The final CDR3 position lacks the conserved phenylalanine or tryptophan, pointing to a likely read error. It is unclear where the CDR3 begins or ends on the DNA, so no DNA is shown, and the CDR3 is as TCRdb lists it. The chain has TRBV2 and TRBJ2-3; the table's D call of TRBD2 was not tested on the DNA. CDR1 and CDR2 (germline): SNHLY, FYNNEI. The CDR3 spans 9 residues, counting both ends. The CDR3 protein is CACSDGEGV.

The rearrangement uses TRBV7-3 and TRBJ2-1; TRBD2 is a possible D gene (6 bases). The CDR3 has 14 residues. V gave up 3 bases and J gave up 2 bases, with 8 bases separating them. CDR1 is SGHTA, CDR2 FQGTGA, per germline. Here the CDR3 DNA reads TGTGCCAGCAGCTTCGGCGGGGCCTACAATGAGCAGTTCTTC. Translating it yields CASSFGGAYNEQFF.

V and J are TRBV7-3 and TRBJ2-3, with D hard to call. This CDR3 has 13 residues. Trimming pared 5 bases from V and 5 bases from J, leaving 11 bases between. Germline lookup yields CDR1 SGHTA and CDR2 FQGTGA. CDR3 DNA: TGTGCCAGCAGCGTCACTAATCTAGATACGCAGTATTTT. Amino acid sequence: CASSVTNLDTQYF.

The chain combines TRBV18 with TRBJ2-3; the D gene is possibly TRBD2 (5 bases). Per the germline V gene, CDR1 is KGHSH and CDR2 is LQKENI. V lost 4 bases and J lost 5, with 10 bases in between. This CDR3 spans 13 amino acids. The CDR3 spells CASSLGREDTQYF. The CDR3 region has the DNA TGTGCCAGCTCACTTGGACGGGAAGATACGCAGTATTTT.

The rearrangement uses TRBV6-1 and TRBJ2-7, with a tentative D call TRBD2 (6 bases). The germline V gene encodes CDR1 MNHNS and CDR2 SASEGT. CDR3 length: 12 residues. Between the trimmed V and J ends, which lost 7 bases and 6 bases, there was a span of 13 bases. The DNA of the CDR3 is TGTGCCAGCAACCCTTCCGGGGGCGAGCAGTACTTC. Translated: CASNPSGGEQYF.

A few counts support this clone. J is TRBJ1-1 and V is TRBV29-1, with D possibly matching TRBD1 (6 bases). The germline V gene has CDR1 SQVTM and CDR2 ANQGSEA. This CDR3 is built from 12 residues. Trimming took off 7 bases at V and 4 bases at J, with 13 bases between the two ends. The CDR3 is CSALGQSTEAFF. The CDR3 region has the DNA TGCAGCGCCCTGGGACAAAGCACTGAAGCTTTCTTT.